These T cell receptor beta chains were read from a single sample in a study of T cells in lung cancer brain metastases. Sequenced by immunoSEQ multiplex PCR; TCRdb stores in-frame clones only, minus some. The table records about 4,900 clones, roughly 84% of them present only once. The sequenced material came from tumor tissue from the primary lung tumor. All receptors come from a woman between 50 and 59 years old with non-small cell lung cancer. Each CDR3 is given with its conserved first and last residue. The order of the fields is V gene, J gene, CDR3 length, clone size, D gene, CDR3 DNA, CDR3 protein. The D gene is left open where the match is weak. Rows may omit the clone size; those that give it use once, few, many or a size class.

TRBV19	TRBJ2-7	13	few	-	TGTGCCTGCCAAGGGGACAACTCCTACGAGCAGTACTTC	CACQGDNSYEQYF
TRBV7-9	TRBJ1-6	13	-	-	TGTGCCAGCAGCTTCCCCGATAATTCACCCCTCCACTTT	CASSFPDNSPLHF
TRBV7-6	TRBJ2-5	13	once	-	TGTGCCAGCAGCTTAAGGTCGGGAGAGACCCAGTACTTC	CASSLRSGETQYF
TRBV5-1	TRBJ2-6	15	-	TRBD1	TGCGCCAGCAGCTCACAGGGGGCTGGGGCCAACGTCCTGACTTTC	CASSSQGAGANVLTF
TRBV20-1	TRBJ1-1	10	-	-	TGCAGTGGAATTAGGCTTGAAGCTTTCTTT	CSGIRLEAFF
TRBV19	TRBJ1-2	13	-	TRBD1	TGTGCCAGTAGTATTACAGGGGGCTATGGCTACACCTTC	CASSITGGYGYTF
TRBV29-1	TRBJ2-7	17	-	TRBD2	TGCAGCGTTGGTTCTTTTTTCGGCGGGAGCCGGGGCTACGAGCAGTACTTT	CSVGSFFGGSRGYEQYF
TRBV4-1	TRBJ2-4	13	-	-	TGCGCCAGCAGCCAAGATAGGTTGAACATTCAGTACTTC	CASSQDRLNIQYF
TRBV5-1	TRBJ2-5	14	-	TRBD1	TGCGCCAGCAGCGCCGGACAGGCTAGAGAGACCCAGTACTTC	CASSAGQARETQYF
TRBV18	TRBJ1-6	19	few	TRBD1	TGTGCCAGCTCACCTGAGAGACAGGGGGCGTTTTCTGATAATTCACCCCTCCACTTT	CASSPERQGAFSDNSPLHF
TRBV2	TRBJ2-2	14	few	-	TGTGCCAGCTGGGGGCAGGGGCAAGGCGGGGAGCTGTTTTTT	CASWGQGQGGELFF
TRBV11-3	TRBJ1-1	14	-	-	TGTGCCAGCAGCCATGGAGCAATGAACACTGAAGCTTTCTTT	CASSHGAMNTEAFF
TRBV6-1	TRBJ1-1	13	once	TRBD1	TGTGCCAACTCGACAGGGGAAGGCGCTGAAGCTTTCTTT	CANSTGEGAEAFF
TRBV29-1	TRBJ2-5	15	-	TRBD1	TGCAGCGTTGAAGAACGGCCAGGGGGTTTTGAGACCCAGTACTTC	CSVEERPGGFETQYF
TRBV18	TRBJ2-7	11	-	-	TGTGCCAGCTCTTATTTTGGGGAGCAGTACTTC	CASSYFGEQYF
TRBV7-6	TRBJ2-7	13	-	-	TGTGCCAGCAGCTTAAAATCTCAAGGCGAGCAGTACTTC	CASSLKSQGEQYF
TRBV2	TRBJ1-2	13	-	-	TGTGCCAGCAGTCACAAACAGTTCTATGGCTACACCTTC	CASSHKQFYGYTF
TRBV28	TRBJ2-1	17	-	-	TGTGCCAGCAGTTTACTTGGACTACTGAGCTCCTACAATGAGCAGTTCTTC	CASSLLGLLSSYNEQFF
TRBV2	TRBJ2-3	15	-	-	TGTGCCAGCAGTGACGAGACGCAACTCACAGATATGCAGTATTTT	CASSDETQLTDMQYF
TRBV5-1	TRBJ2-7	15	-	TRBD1	TGCGCCAGCAGCATGTCGGGACAGAGAACTTCCGAGCAGTACTTC	CASSMSGQRTSEQYF
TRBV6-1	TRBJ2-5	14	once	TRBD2	TGTGCCAGCAGTAGCGGGGGGGCCCAAGAGACCCAGTACTTC	CASSSGGAQETQYF
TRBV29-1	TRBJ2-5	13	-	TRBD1	TGCAGCGTAGCAGGGGGATGGCGCGAGACCCAGTACTTC	CSVAGGWRETQYF
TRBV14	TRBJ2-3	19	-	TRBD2	TGTGCCAGCAGCCAGGGCCTAGCGGGAGCTCACCCTAGCACAGATACGCAGTATTTT	CASSQGLAGAHPSTDTQYF
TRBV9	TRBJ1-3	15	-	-	TGTGCCAGCACCGTGAGGCGGCCCGCAGGAAACACCATATATTTT	CASTVRRPAGNTIYF
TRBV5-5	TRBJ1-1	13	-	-	TGTGCCAGCAGCTTTACACGGAACACTGAAGCTTTCTTT	CASSFTRNTEAFF
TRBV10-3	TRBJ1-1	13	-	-	TGTGCCATCAAGGGGACACCGAGTACTGAAGCTTTCTTT	CAIKGTPSTEAFF
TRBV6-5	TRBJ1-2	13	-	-	TGTGCCAGCAGCTTACAGCCTAACTATGGCTACACCTTC	CASSLQPNYGYTF
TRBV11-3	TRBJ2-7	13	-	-	TGTGCCAGCAGCTTAGATCATGGGGACGAGCAGTACTTC	CASSLDHGDEQYF
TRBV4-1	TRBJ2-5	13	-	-	TGCGCCAGCGAGGGGGTGGCCGGGGAAACCCAGTACTTC	CASEGVAGETQYF
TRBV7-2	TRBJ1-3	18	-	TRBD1	TGTGCCAGCAGCTTATGGGGGGACAGGGGGATTGCTGGAAACACCATATATTTT	CASSLWGDRGIAGNTIYF
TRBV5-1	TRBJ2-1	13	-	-	TGCACCAGCAAGGAGGCTCCGGGAAATGAGCAGTTCTTC	CTSKEAPGNEQFF
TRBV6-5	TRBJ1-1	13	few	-	TGTGCCAGCAGTTACTCGCCGGGAACTGAAGCTTTCTTT	CASSYSPGTEAFF
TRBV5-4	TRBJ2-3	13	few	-	TGTGCCAGCAGCCGAGTTCCCTCGGATACGCAGTATTTT	CASSRVPSDTQYF
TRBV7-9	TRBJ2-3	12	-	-	TGTGCCAGCAGCTTACAGGAGGGTACGCAGTATTTT	CASSLQEGTQYF
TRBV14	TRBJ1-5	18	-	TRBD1	TGTGCCAGCAGCCAAGAGGGAACCCGGACAGGGGGCCATCAGCCCCAGCATTTT	CASSQEGTRTGGHQPQHF
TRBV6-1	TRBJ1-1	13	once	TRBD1	TGTGCCAGCATGATGTCAGGGGGAACTGAAGCTTTCTTT	CASMMSGGTEAFF
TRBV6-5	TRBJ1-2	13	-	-	TGTGCCAGCAGTTACACCGGGGGGCTTGGCTACACCTTC	CASSYTGGLGYTF
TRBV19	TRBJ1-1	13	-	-	TGTGCCAGTAGTATAGACTATGGGGCTGAAGCTTTCTTT	CASSIDYGAEAFF
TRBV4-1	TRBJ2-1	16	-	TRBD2	TGCGCCAGCAGCCCTGTACTAGCGGGAATCGCCCATGAGCAGTTCTTC	CASSPVLAGIAHEQFF
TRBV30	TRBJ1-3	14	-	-	TGTGCCTGGTCCAGGGAGGGACCTGGAAACACCATATATTTT	CAWSREGPGNTIYF
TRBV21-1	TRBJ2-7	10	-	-	TGTGCCAGCAGCACATACGAGCAGTACTTC	CASSTYEQYF
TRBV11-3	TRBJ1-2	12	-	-	TGTGCCAGCAGCCCAGGGCCGCGCACCTACACCTTC	CASSPGPRTYTF
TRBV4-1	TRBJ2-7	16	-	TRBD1	TGCGCCAGCAGCCAAGCCGCGGACAGGGTTTCCTACGAGCAGTACTTC	CASSQAADRVSYEQYF
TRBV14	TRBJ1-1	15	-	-	TGTGCCAGCAGCCAAAGAGGACTGGGAAACACTGAAGCTTTCTTT	CASSQRGLGNTEAFF
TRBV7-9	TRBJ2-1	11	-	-	TGTGCCAGCAGCTTAGGGGGTGAGCAGTTCTTC	CASSLGGEQFF
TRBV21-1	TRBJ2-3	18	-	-	TGTGCCAGCAGCAAAGGGAAAGGACTAGCGGGAGTTGCAGATACGCAGTATTTT	CASSKGKGLAGVADTQYF
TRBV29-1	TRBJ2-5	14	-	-	TGCAGCGTTGGCGGGATAGCGTCCCGGGAGACCCAGTACTTC	CSVGGIASRETQYF